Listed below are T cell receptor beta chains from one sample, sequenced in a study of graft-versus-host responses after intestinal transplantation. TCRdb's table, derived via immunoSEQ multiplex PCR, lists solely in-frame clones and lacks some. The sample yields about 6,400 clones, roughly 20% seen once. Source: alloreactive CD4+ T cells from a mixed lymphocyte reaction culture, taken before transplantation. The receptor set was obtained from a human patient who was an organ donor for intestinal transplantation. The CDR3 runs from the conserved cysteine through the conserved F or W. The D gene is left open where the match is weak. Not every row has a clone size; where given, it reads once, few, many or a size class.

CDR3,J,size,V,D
CASSYVGGQQTQYF,TRBJ2-5,few,TRBV6-5,.
CASSWESQNRKTYGYTF,TRBJ1-2,.,TRBV4-1,.
CASARTGDNSPLHF,TRBJ1-6,few,TRBV5-1,TRBD1
CASSKGQGAPDTGYTF,TRBJ1-2,few,TRBV7-2,TRBD1
CASSFGQNSPLHF,TRBJ1-6,medium-sized,TRBV5-4,.
CASSGSSGGAIRDTQYF,TRBJ2-3,few,TRBV11-2,TRBD2
CASRQQGIRGNTIYF,TRBJ1-3,.,TRBV6-6,.
CASTPGSSYNSPLHF,TRBJ1-6,few,TRBV25-1,.
CASSWGSGNTIYF,TRBJ1-3,few,TRBV19,.
CASSPEGAYGYTF,TRBJ1-2,medium-sized,TRBV7-2,.
CASSPSRTLASYEQYF,TRBJ2-7,once,TRBV7-6,.
CASSWLRDTGELFF,TRBJ2-2,few,TRBV11-3,.
CASSLGPSLGYTF,TRBJ1-2,.,TRBV5-1,.
CAISAGTATPYGQYF,TRBJ2-7,.,TRBV10-3,TRBD1
CASAIMVANTGELFF,TRBJ2-2,.,TRBV6-1,.
CASSLVVGGYNEQFF,TRBJ2-1,few,TRBV7-2,.
CASSPTSELYEQYF,TRBJ2-7,few,TRBV5-3,TRBD2
CASSLDRDNEQFF,TRBJ2-1,.,TRBV4-2,TRBD1
CASSFDGSDTQYF,TRBJ2-3,.,TRBV7-8,.
CASSQVGGGVTDTQYF,TRBJ2-3,.,TRBV11-2,TRBD2
CASSLVGGGTYEQYF,TRBJ2-7,.,TRBV5-1,TRBD2
CASSEAYSLPISYTF,TRBJ1-2,few,TRBV6-1,.
CASSYPGGAGDTQYF,TRBJ2-3,.,TRBV6-8,TRBD2
CASSLKFWGNIQYF,TRBJ2-4,once,TRBV7-2,.
CSVAGGAKVSYEQYF,TRBJ2-7,medium-sized,TRBV29-1,.
CSVRGQGRDIQYF,TRBJ2-4,few,TRBV29-1,TRBD1
CASSSGTGAPYEQYF,TRBJ2-7,few,TRBV7-2,TRBD1
CASSPEGAYGYTF,TRBJ1-2,.,TRBV7-8,.